The 7 T cell receptor beta chains below all came from one sample that was sequenced in a study of T-cell memory formation after mild COVID-19. TCRdb re-called the 5' RACE reads with MiXCR, one entry per CDR3 protein. The table includes about 260,000 distinct CDR3 sequences, roughly 8% detected once. What was sequenced was PBMCs or a T cell subset sorted from them (not recorded which). These receptors were collected from a man aged 18 to 30 who had mild COVID-19 (a few samples of this study predate the infection). Cell type and time point are not known.

CDR3 in amino acids: CASSPPPGNIQYF. DNA for the CDR3: TGCGCCAGCAGCCCCCCCCCGGGAAACATTCAGTACTTC. The V and J genes are TRBV4-1 and TRBJ2-4; D not certain. Looked up from germline, CDR1 is MGHRA and CDR2 is YSYEKL. This CDR3 has 13 residues. Trimming took off 4 bases at V and 6 bases at J, with 10 bases between the two ends.

This clonotype was seen ten or more times. J is TRBJ1-1 and V is TRBV7-9, with D possibly TRBD1 on 5 matching bases. The ends were cut back, 5 bases at V and 5 bases at J, with 9 bases in the middle. Germline loops: CDR1 SEHNR, CDR2 FQNEAQ (reference sequence). CDR3 length: 12 residues. The CDR3 sequence: CASSPGQTEAFF. CDR3 sequence (DNA): TGTGCCAGCAGCCCCGGACAAACTGAAGCTTTCTTT.

The genes are TRBV7-2 and TRBJ2-3; no reliable D call. Germline V gene sequence: CDR1 SGHTA, CDR2 FQGNSA. V lost 1 base to trimming and J lost 1 base, with 6 bases between them. This CDR3 region has 14 residues. CDR3 region: CASSLGVGTDTQYF. CDR3 in DNA: TGTGCCAGCAGCTTAGGCGTGGGCACAGATACGCAGTATTTT.

The genes are TRBV14 and TRBJ1-2; D call uncertain. The CDR3 covers 12 residues. Germline CDR1 reads SGHDN; CDR2 reads FVKESK. The V gene lost 2 bases and the J gene lost 4 bases, with 5 bases spanning the gap. The CDR3 loop is CASSQSPYGYTF. The CDR3 DNA is TGTGCCAGCAGCCAATCCCCCTATGGCTACACCTTC.

There are many counts of this clonotype. The CDR3 sequence: CASSVGGAGDTEAFF. DNA of the CDR3: TGTGCCAGCAGCGTCGGAGGGGCCGGCGACACTGAAGCTTTCTTT. The chain joins TRBV7-6 to TRBJ1-1; D might be TRBD1 (5 bases). CDR3 length equals 15 residues. V lost 5 bases and J 3 bases, leaving 16 bases between the germline ends. Germline CDR1 reads SGHVS; CDR2 reads FNYEAQ.

This clonotype was seen many times. One junction end does not reproduce the germline sequence, and a read error may be involved. The chain recombines TRBV5-1 with TRBJ1-5, with no clear D. The CDR3 runs 14 residues. Germline V lookup: CDR1 SGHRS, CDR2 YFSETQ. The CDR3 bases are TGTGCCAGCAGCTTGGACGGTAGCAATCAGCCCCAGCATTTT. Its protein is CASSLDGSNQPQHF.

CDR3 bases: TGTGCCAGCAGTTACTCCCACCGGGCCCACTACGAGCAGTACTTC. Translating it yields CASSYSHRAHYEQYF. The V and J genes are TRBV6-5 and TRBJ2-7; D uncertain. The CDR3 is 15 residues long. V lost 0 bases and J lost 3, with 12 bases in between. CDR1 is MNHEY, CDR2 SVGAGI, per germline.